This is a list of T cell receptor beta chains from one sample in a study of T cells in Graves' hyperthyroidism and ophthalmopathy. TCRdb itself ran the multiplex PCR reads through MiXCR, one entry per CDR3 protein. The repertoire holds 600,000 or so distinct CDR3 sequences, with approximately 15% as singletons. The sequenced material came from blood. The receptor source for this set is a woman aged 18-29 years with Graves' ophthalmopathy. CDR3s include the opening cysteine and the closing phenylalanine or tryptophan. The D gene is left open where the match is weak. Size is omitted from some rows. Given values are once, few, many or a class for expanded clones.

J gene | D gene | clone size | V gene | CDR3 DNA | CDR3 protein
TRBJ2-3 | . | . | TRBV20-1 | TGCAGTGCTAGGTGGCCCAAGACTCGCACAGATACGCAGTATTTT | CSARWPKTRTDTQYF
TRBJ2-7 | TRBD2 | many | TRBV6-1 | TGTGCCAGCAGTTTCCGACTAGCGGGAGGGGTGTACGAGCAGTACTTC | CASSFRLAGGVYEQYF
TRBJ2-5 | . | many | TRBV28 | TGTGCCAGCAGGGCCCCAGGAGGGGCGTCGGAGACCCAGTACTTC | CASRAPGGASETQYF
TRBJ2-7 | . | many | TRBV28 | TGTGCCAGCAGCTCGGCAATTAACTACGAGCAGTACTTC | CASSSAINYEQYF
TRBJ2-1 | . | . | TRBV4-1 | TGCGCCAGCAGCCAGGATTTAGCGTTTGGCTCCTACAATGAGCAGTTCTTC | CASSQDLAFGSYNEQFF
TRBJ2-5 | TRBD2 | many | TRBV12-3/TRBV12-4 | TGTGCCAGCAGTGTCCAACTAGCGGGAGGGTGGGAGACCCAGTACTTC | CASSVQLAGGWETQYF
TRBJ2-5 | TRBD2 | . | TRBV3-1 | TGTGCCAGCAGCCAAGCATGGGGGAAAGGCCTAGCGGGAGCGGGAGAGACCCAGTACTTC | CASSQAWGKGLAGAGETQYF
TRBJ1-3 | TRBD1 | few | TRBV13 | TGTGCCAGCAGCTTCCTCGGGACAGACTCTGGAAACACCATATATTTT | CASSFLGTDSGNTIYF
TRBJ1-3 | TRBD1 | few | TRBV7-6 | TGTGCCAGCAGCTTACGGCAGGGGGCGAACACCATATATTTT | CASSLRQGANTIYF
TRBJ2-1 | TRBD2 | many | TRBV7-3 | TGTGCCAGCAGCAACGGGAGAGGACTAGCGGGGTACAATGAGCAGTTCTTC | CASSNGRGLAGYNEQFF
TRBJ2-1 | TRBD2 | . | TRBV20-1 | TGCAGTGCTTCCCTATCTAGCGGGAGGTTGAATGAGCAGTTCTTC | CSASLSSGRLNEQFF
TRBJ2-1 | . | many | TRBV7-6 | TGTGCCAGCAGCTTAGCGGCCCTCTCCTACAATGAGCAGTTCTTC | CASSLAALSYNEQFF
TRBJ1-1 | . | few | TRBV4-1 | TGCGCCAGCAGCCAAAAGTCTATTGGGGAAATGAACACTGAAGCTTTCTTT | CASSQKSIGEMNTEAFF
TRBJ2-1 | . | many | TRBV5-1 | TGCGCCAGCAGCTTGTCATTGGGGGACAATGAGCAGTTCTTC | CASSLSLGDNEQFF
TRBJ1-1 | . | many | TRBV28 | TGTGCCAGCAGAACCCTAGAGGGCATGAACACTGAAGCTTTCTTT | CASRTLEGMNTEAFF
TRBJ2-5 | TRBD2 | . | TRBV29-1 | TGCAGCGTATATAGCGGGAGGGGGACCCAGTACTTC | CSVYSGRGTQYF
TRBJ2-1 | . | . | TRBV5-1 | TGCGCCAGCAGCTTGCCTCGGGACCTTTACAATGAGCAGTTCTTC | CASSLPRDLYNEQFF
TRBJ2-3 | TRBD1 | few | TRBV7-2 | TGTGCCAGCAGCTTAGCCATCACAGGGGGCGGCACAGATACGCAGTATTTT | CASSLAITGGGTDTQYF
TRBJ2-1 | . | many | TRBV14 | TGTGCCAGCAGCCAAGGCGGCGGAGGGCTCGATGAGCAGTTCTTC | CASSQGGGGLDEQFF
TRBJ2-1 | . | . | TRBV27 | TGTGCCAGCAGGAGTAACAATGAGCAGTTCTTC | CASRSNNEQFF
TRBJ1-1 | . | few | TRBV7-6 | TGTGCCAGCAGCCCGTACAGGTGGCTGCAACGGGTCGGTCTCCCGTGCACTGAAGCTTTCTTT | CASSPYRWLQRVGLPCTEAFF
TRBJ2-3 | TRBD2 | few | TRBV10-3 | TGTGCCATCAGTGAGTCGACGGGGAGGGGATTTAGCACAGATACGCAGTATTTT | CAISESTGRGFSTDTQYF
TRBJ1-4 | . | once | TRBV20-1 | TGCAGTGCCGAGAGGGGGGGGCCACATGAAAAACTGTTTTTT | CSAERGGPHEKLFF
TRBJ2-7 | . | many | TRBV30 | TGTGCCTGGAAGTTAGCATACGAGCAGTACTTC | CAWKLAYEQYF
TRBJ1-2 | . | many | TRBV11-1 | TGTGCCAGCAGCTTTACGGAAGAGGGCTATGGCTACACCTTC | CASSFTEEGYGYTF
TRBJ1-6 | . | . | TRBV4-3 | TGCGCCAGCGGCCAAGACTCCCTTTCGTCCCCGAGGGGATCACCCCTCCACTTT | CASGQDSLSSPRGSPLHF
TRBJ2-5 | . | many | TRBV30 | TGTGCCTGGAGTGACAGGGTTTTTAGGGAGACCCAGTACTTC | CAWSDRVFRETQYF
TRBJ2-1 | TRBD1 | many | TRBV10-3 | TGTGCCATCAGGGGGGACAGTGGGGATGGCAATGAGCAGTTCTTC | CAIRGDSGDGNEQFF
TRBJ1-1 | . | many | TRBV19 | TGTGCCAGTAGTATAGAAAGGCGGGACACTGAAGCTTTCTTT | CASSIERRDTEAFF
TRBJ2-7 | . | many | TRBV28 | TGTGCCAGCAGGACACAGGGTAGGTACGAGCAGTACTTC | CASRTQGRYEQYF
TRBJ2-2 | TRBD2 | . | TRBV18 | TGTGCCAGCTCACCACGGGCTAGCGGGGCCCTCAACACCGGGGAGCTGTTTTTT | CASSPRASGALNTGELFF
TRBJ1-5 | TRBD1 | many | TRBV12-3/TRBV12-4 | TGTGCCAGCAGTTTAAGTCGGGACAGGGTGAGACAGCCCCAGCATTTT | CASSLSRDRVRQPQHF
TRBJ2-7 | . | few | TRBV29-1 | TGCAGCGTTGAGATGGGAGACAGGCCTACCTACGAGCAGTACTTC | CSVEMGDRPTYEQYF
TRBJ2-7 | . | many | TRBV12-3/TRBV12-4 | TGTGCCAGCACCTATAGTCGGGGGCGGTTTTACGAGCAGTACTTC | CASTYSRGRFYEQYF
TRBJ1-3 | . | many | TRBV3-1 | TGTGCCAGCAGCCAAGATTCGGCTGGAAACACCATATATTTT | CASSQDSAGNTIYF
TRBJ2-1 | TRBD2 | many | TRBV18 | TGTGCCAGCTCACCACCTCCGGGAGGCAATGAGCAGTTCTTC | CASSPPPGGNEQFF
TRBJ2-7 | TRBD1 | few | TRBV4-1 | TGCGCCAGCAGCCAAGGACAGGGTAGTCCCTACGAGCAGTACTTC | CASSQGQGSPYEQYF
TRBJ1-2 | TRBD1 | . | TRBV4-1 | TGCGCCAGCAGCCAAGCGATGGGGACAGGGGGCGTCTATGGCTACACCTTC | CASSQAMGTGGVYGYTF
TRBJ2-3 | . | many | TRBV18 | TGTGCCAGCTCGCCCTCAGGGGCAGATACGCAGTATTTT | CASSPSGADTQYF
TRBJ2-1 | . | many | TRBV7-9 | TGTGCCAGCAGCTGGGGCGATGAGCAGTTCTTC | CASSWGDEQFF
TRBJ2-1 | TRBD2 | . | TRBV5-4 | TGTGCCAGCAGCCTCCGATCCCTAGCGGGAGGTCGGAGAAATGAGCAGTTCTTC | CASSLRSLAGGRRNEQFF
TRBJ2-7 | . | few | TRBV7-9 | TGTGCCAGCAGCCAAGTGGTTCCGCCGGACACCTACGAGCAGTACTTC | CASSQVVPPDTYEQYF
TRBJ2-7 | . | many | TRBV7-9 | TGTGCCAGCAGCTTATCAGGGGCGACTATGTACGAGCAGTACTTC | CASSLSGATMYEQYF
TRBJ2-7 | . | many | TRBV12-3/TRBV12-4 | TGTGCCAGCAGACCGCGGACGGGGGCCTACGAGCAGTACTTC | CASRPRTGAYEQYF
TRBJ1-4 | . | many | TRBV12-3/TRBV12-4 | TGTGCCAGCAGTTTAGACCGAGGGACCACGGTTAGGGCTAATGAAAAACTGTTTTTT | CASSLDRGTTVRANEKLFF
TRBJ2-7 | TRBD1 | many | TRBV12-3/TRBV12-4 | TGTGCCAGCAGTTTAGACAGGGGCGCCTACGAGCAGTACTTC | CASSLDRGAYEQYF
TRBJ2-7 | . | . | TRBV25-1 | TGTGCCAGCAGACAGGGCCGGCTGGTAGAGCAGTACTTC | CASRQGRLVEQYF
TRBJ2-1 | TRBD2 | . | TRBV29-1 | TGCAGCGTTGACGGACTAGCGGGAGCCAATGAGCAGTTCTTC | CSVDGLAGANEQFF
TRBJ2-7 | . | . | TRBV6-1 | TGTGCCAGTCCCCGGGGACGCGAGCGGTACTTC | CASPRGRERYF
TRBJ2-6 | . | . | TRBV3-1 | TGTGCCAGCAGCCCTCAGGGGTTCTGGGCCAACGTCCTGACTTTC | CASSPQGFWANVLTF